Below are 14 T cell receptor beta chains sequenced from a single sample in a study of cytotoxic CD8 clonotypes in ibrutinib-treated CLL. The method was immunoSEQ multiplex PCR; TCRdb's version includes in-frame clones alone and lacks a portion of them. The table lists hundreds of thousands of clones, 67% of them singletons. Sequencing was performed on PBMCs, taken after 36 months of ibrutinib treatment. Receptors originate from a human donor with chronic lymphocytic leukemia.

The count of this clone is one. This rearrangement joins TRBV2 to TRBJ2-3, with a possible D match to TRBD2 (6 bases). Trimming stripped 3 bases from V and 0 bases from J, with 10 bases between. In germline, CDR1 is SNHLY, CDR2 FYNNEI. The CDR3 has 15 residues. The CDR3 spells CASSDGGDSTDTQYF. In nucleotides, the CDR3 is TGTGCCAGCAGTGACGGCGGGGATAGCACAGATACGCAGTATTTT.

There are a few counts of this clone. The chain links TRBV15 to TRBJ1-1; a weak D match, TRBD1 (6 bases). The CDR3 is made up of 13 amino acids. CDR1 and CDR2 from the germline V gene are LNHNV and YYDKDF (reference sequence). V lost 3 bases to trimming and J lost 7 bases, with 12 bases between them. DNA of the CDR3: TGTGCCACCAGCAGGCTCCAACAGGGTGAAGCTTTCTTT. It is translated as CATSRLQQGEAFF.

V usage is TRBV19 and J usage is TRBJ2-1, with a weak D call TRBD2 (6 bases). Between the trimmed V and J ends, which lost 7 bases and 4 bases, there was a span of 8 bases. The CDR3 has 12 residues. Germline V gene lookup returns CDR1 LNHDA and CDR2 SQIVND (reference sequence). The CDR3 DNA reads as TGTGCCAGTAATGGGGGGTACAATGAGCAGTTCTTC. It is translated as CASNGGYNEQFF.

The CDR3 nucleotides are TGTGCCAGCAGCGTGACAGGTTCACAGGAAAAACTGTTTTTT. Protein sequence: CASSVTGSQEKLFF. This chain uses TRBV9 with TRBJ1-4, with D tentatively TRBD1 (6 bases). The CDR3 loop spans 14 amino acids. Germline values: CDR1 SGDLS, CDR2 YYNGEE. Between the trimmed V and J ends, which lost 2 bases and 8 bases, there was a span of 13 bases. Supplemented by reference TRBV9 and TRBJ1-4, the full variable domain reads DSGVTQTPKHLITATGQRVTLRCSPRSGDLSVYWYQQSLDQGLQFLIQYYNGEERAKGNILERFSAQQFPDLHSELNLSSLELGDSALYFCASSVTGSQEKLFFGSGTQLSVL.

The chain joins TRBV2 to TRBJ2-2; 8 positions agree with TRBD2. This CDR3 has 16 amino acids. Germline values: CDR1 SNHLY, CDR2 FYNNEI. The V gene end was trimmed by 6 bases and the J gene end by 0 bases; junction bases not matched to a gene: 6. Written as DNA, the CDR3 is TGTGCCAGCAGCGAGCGGGGGTCAGCGAACACCGGGGAGCTGTTTTTT. Encoded protein: CASSERGSANTGELFF.

The V call is TRBV6-5, the J call TRBJ1-1; tentatively, D is TRBD1 (6 bases). Germline assignment: CDR1 MNHEY and CDR2 SVGAGI. The V end lost 7 bases, the J end lost 7 bases, and 16 bases lay between the germline ends. The CDR3 consists of 13 residues. The CDR3 sequence is CASISVQGGEAFF. DNA of the CDR3: TGTGCCAGCATCTCCGTACAGGGCGGTGAAGCTTTCTTT.

The table lists this clone with a few counts. The chain combines TRBV11-2 with TRBJ1-5; D uncertain. The CDR3 length is 13 residues. The germline V gene encodes CDR1 SGHAT and CDR2 FQNNGV. Trimming left V 3 bases short and J 1 base short, with 4 bases between. Written as DNA, the CDR3 is TGTGCCAGCAGCTTGGGCAGCAATCAGCCCCAGCATTTT. It codes for CASSLGSNQPQHF.

The J gene is TRBJ2-2, the V gene TRBV18, with 8 bases matching TRBD1. There are 16 residues in the CDR3. V trimming: 3 bases; J trimming: 1 base; junction bases outside the gene matches: 4. Germline lookup yields CDR1 KGHSH and CDR2 LQKENI. CDR3 sequence: CASSPATGENTGELFF. CDR3 DNA: TGTGCCAGCTCACCGGCGACAGGGGAGAACACCGGGGAGCTGTTTTTT. Combining the CDR3 with reference TRBV18 and TRBJ2-2 gives the whole variable domain NAGVMQNPRHLVRRRGQEARLRCSPMKGHSHVYWYRQLPEEGLKFMVYLQKENIIDESGMPKERFSAEFPKEGPSILRIQQVVRGDSAAYFCASSPATGENTGELFFGEGSRLTVL.

The table lists this clone with a few counts. The chain links TRBV27 to TRBJ1-2, with unresolved D. The CDR3 is 13 residues long. The V and J ends lost 2 bases and 1 base respectively, with 5 bases between them. Looked up from germline, CDR1 is MNHEY and CDR2 is SMNVEV (reference sequence). The CDR3 DNA reads TGTGCCAGCAGTTTAAGGGTTAACTATGGCTACACCTTC. Translating it yields CASSLRVNYGYTF.

This CDR3 is CASNLPGGRGPREQYF. Written as DNA, the CDR3 is TGTGCCAGCAACCTCCCGGGGGGGAGGGGGCCTCGCGAGCAGTACTTC. The chain recombines TRBV7-2 with TRBJ2-7; tentatively, D is TRBD2 (8 bases). The germline V and J ends were trimmed by 7 bases and 6 bases, with 25 bases remaining between them. Germline assignment: CDR1 SGHTA and CDR2 FQGNSA. The length of the CDR3 is 16 residues.

The rearrangement links TRBV14 to TRBJ2-7; D call uncertain. CDR1 is SGHDN, CDR2 FVKESK, per germline. The CDR3 runs to 18 residues. V was trimmed by 2 bases and J by 2 bases, leaving 22 bases between them. The CDR3 DNA is TGTGCCAGCAGCCAAAGCCTTATGGGGAATACAAACCCCTACGAGCAGTACTTC. Amino acids: CASSQSLMGNTNPYEQYF.

This chain uses TRBV29-1 with TRBJ1-1, with TRBD1 as a possible D gene (5 bases). The germline V gene has CDR1 SQVTM and CDR2 ANQGSEA. CDR3 size: 14 residues. The V end was cut by 7 bases, the J end by 3 bases, with 18 bases between. As DNA, the CDR3 is TGCAGCGCCCAACCCAGGGTTTCGGACACTGAAGCTTTCTTT. Translated, it gives CSAQPRVSDTEAFF.

The sample holds a few counts of this clone. The rearrangement joins TRBV5-1 to TRBJ2-7, with a tentative D call TRBD2 (5 bases). This CDR3 has 15 residues. V was shortened by 0 bases and J by 0 bases, with 10 bases between the two germline ends. The germline V gene encodes CDR1 SGHRS and CDR2 YFSETQ. The CDR3 region is CASSLALGSSYEQYF. The CDR3 coding sequence is TGCGCCAGCAGCTTGGCCCTGGGGAGCTCCTACGAGCAGTACTTC.

The gene calls are TRBV6-5 and TRBJ1-1; D remains ambiguous. The CDR3 totals 13 residues. Germline assignment: CDR1 MNHEY and CDR2 SVGAGI. The V and J ends lost 6 bases and 0 bases respectively, with 8 bases between them. This chain's CDR3 is CASSPGVNTEAFF. CDR3 sequence (DNA): TGTGCCAGCAGCCCGGGAGTGAACACTGAAGCTTTCTTT.